The sequence of this TCR beta chain was determined in a study of T cells in Graves' hyperthyroidism and ophthalmopathy. With 5 bases removed from V and 15 bases from J, the gap between germline ends came to 14 bases. Looked up from germline, CDR1 is SGHVS and CDR2 is FQNEAQ. There are 12 residues in the CDR3. This clonotype showed up just a few times. Duration under 3 months, a NOSPECS grade of at least 4, and a Clinical Activity Score of at least 3 characterized the ophthalmopathy patients. Exclusion of patients followed from uncontrolled infection, other autoimmune disease, pregnancy or lactation. The authors obtained PBMCs from about 9 ml of fresh peripheral blood. RNA transcripts gave rise to amplified TCR beta CDR3 regions. HTBI primers drove first-round RT-PCR of the TCR CDR3. TCRdb re-called the multiplex PCR reads with MiXCR, one entry per CDR3 protein. Among about 400,000 distinct CDR3 sequences listed, about 14% were seen once.

The V and J genes are TRBV7-8 and TRBJ1-6; the D gene is possibly TRBD1 (6 bases). The sequenced material came from blood. This clonotype originated in a man in his fifties with Graves' ophthalmopathy. CDR3 region: CASSPNAGVLHF. The CDR3 DNA reads as TGTGCCAGCAGCCCTAACGCAGGGGTCCTCCACTTT.